This T cell receptor beta chain was sequenced in a study of shared clonotypes between healthy human individuals (dated by TCRdb to the early 2020s). Regarding the research as a whole: Three men and two women, aged 18 to 49 years, made up the cohort. For each donor, CD4 naive and CD4 memory were each given three plates, CD8 naive was given two plates, and CD8 memory was given one plate. Blood TCR repertoires of roughly five healthy adults were deeply sequenced to estimate repertoire size and the extent of clonotype sharing between individuals. Different laboratories and diverse techniques were used to prepare libraries and sequence TCR repertoires, to increase sequencing depth and limit assay-specific biases. Per donor, leukapheresis produced somewhere between about 0.9 and 9 billion PBMCs.

TCR CDR3 regions were amplified from genomic DNA by multiplex PCR using the deep immunoSEQ assay. Extracted genomic DNA from each cell subset was spread evenly across all wells of several immunoSEQ 96-well plates, with each plate serving as a replicate. For sorted subsets, approximately 190 ng genomic DNA, equal to about 30,000 T cell genomes, was loaded into each replicate PCR. Purified libraries were quantified with a Qubit 3.0 fluorometer, sized on a Bioanalyzer 2100, and re-quantified with the KAPA Library Quantification kit. A separate single-read 150-cycle Illumina NextSeq 550 flow cell was used to sequence each immunoSEQ 96-well plate. Per the source publication's procedure: Because the immunoSEQ output included only junctional sequences and no quality scores, the filtering could not be the same as the filtering used for full-length reads. To assign V/J genes and CDR3, sequences were annotated using PyIR, a Python wrapper for IgBLAST v1.9, with IMGT germline references. Reads were filtered out if the reads had weak V/J assignments (E-value above 1e-6), no CDR3, stop codons, out-of-frame junctions, or ambiguous translated residues. V3J clonotypes were defined as sequences sharing an identical inferred V gene, J gene, and CDR3 amino acid sequence. Percentage overlap between repertoires was computed as shared unique clonotypes divided by the size of the smaller repertoire. Repertoire richness was assessed with RTK rarefaction, the Chao1 estimator, and Recon v2.1 estimates of unobserved clonotypes. For all TCRbeta clonotypes obtained by the gDNA method from a few donors, generation probabilities were computed with OLGA. Held by TCRdb, this immuneACCESS table contains in-frame sequences only and omits some clones. Under half of the omission traces to an unresolved V gene where checked; the cause of the rest is unknown. The V and J calls and clone size were taken over from that table, and D and trimming were inferred from the DNA. The sample table shows about 2.4 million clones, and roughly 93% are seen once. Approximately 0.37% of the sample is in the top ten clones.

The donors were healthy, HIV-negative adults with no recently reported acute infections or vaccinations. Only Caucasian adults living in Nashville, Tennessee, USA were represented among the donors. CD4+ T cells were enriched by magnetic negative selection, after which naive cells were positively selected on CD45RA and the negative fraction was taken as the memory subset. Blood was collected by leukapheresis, and PBMCs were isolated by Ficoll-Histopaque density gradient centrifugation and then cryopreserved in liquid nitrogen vapor phase. Analytical flow cytometry was used to check the purity and quantity of every magnetically sorted T cell population. Genomic DNA was isolated from every sorted fraction and measured by UV absorbance on a Nanodrop 2000c. About this clone: Its target antigen remains unknown. No much larger clone exists at a distance of one base, and base qualities are not known.

The investigation overall reported the following: Naive subsets generally had larger estimated clonotype richness than memory subsets. Compared with non-shared clonotypes, clonotypes shared by all four sorted-subset donors had higher generation probabilities. When several donors were compared, the shared fraction of clonotypes was 5% to 6.5% for naive CD4, 3% to 4% for naive CD8, roughly 2.3% for memory CD4, and 0.35% to 0.4% for memory CD8. Only blood was sampled, and tissue TCR repertoires likely differ from those in blood. Pairwise subsampling indicated that sequencing depth was expected to affect the degree of clonotype sharing among donors. Rarefaction of sorted-subset datasets indicated incomplete sequencing despite the large sequencing depth. Because the study included a small number of donors, the genetic and exposure-history diversity represented was limited.

The TCR was taken from a young man in good health. Some clones in this sample may be carry-over from other donors' samples. The material sequenced was naive CD4+ T cells from PBMCs. The cell subset or site label, as the study defines it: CD45RA+ positively selected.

CDR3 protein: CASSLALYYEQYF. The sequence in DNA is TGTGCCAGCAGCTTAGCGCTCTACTACGAGCAGTACTTC. The V gene is TRBV7-9 and the J gene is TRBJ2-7; no D gene can be assigned with confidence. CDR1 and CDR2, per the germline V gene (reference sequence), are SEHNR and FQNEAQ. Measured from the cysteine to the phenylalanine, the CDR3 is 13 residues long. Only the CDR3 DNA is retained, 39 bases long and in frame from the first base. V is shortened by 0 bases, J by 3 bases, and the region joining them spans 6 bases.